The 16 T cell receptor beta chains given below trace back to one sample, sequenced in a study of beta chain features in type 1 diabetes. Expressed TCRB transcripts got sequenced, as all isolated RNA was reverse transcribed. The data were produced by immunoSEQ multiplex PCR, yet TCRdb's version contains in-frame clones alone and is incomplete. The data show roughly 400,000 clones, roughly 14% seen once. The specimen was naive CD4+ T cells from blood. These receptors were collected from a man aged 25 to 40 in good health.

In its sample, this clone was seen a few times. V usage is TRBV9 and J usage is TRBJ1-1, with D tentatively TRBD1 (6 bases). Germline lookup yields CDR1 SGDLS and CDR2 YYNGEE. The CDR3 covers 16 residues. Trimming took off 1 base at V and 3 bases at J, with 16 bases between the two ends. The CDR3 coding sequence is TGTGCCAGCAGCGTATTAGCCACAGGGCCCCACACTGAAGCTTTCTTT. It translates to CASSVLATGPHTEAFF.

The gene calls are TRBV4-2 and TRBJ2-1, with D possibly being TRBD1 (6 bases). This CDR3 is built from 14 residues. V was shortened by 4 bases and J by 3 bases, with 10 bases between the two germline ends. The V gene's germline CDR1 is LGHNA and CDR2 YNFKEQ. CDR3 sequence: CASSLRDNYNEQFF. CDR3 DNA: TGTGCCAGCAGCCTACGGGACAACTACAATGAGCAGTTCTTC.

V usage is TRBV18 and J usage is TRBJ2-1; D unclear. Trimming stripped 3 bases from V and 6 bases from J, with 3 bases between. CDR1 and CDR2 (germline): KGHSH, LQKENI. This CDR3 contains 11 residues. The CDR3 loop reads CASSPGNEQFF. The DNA of the CDR3 is TGTGCCAGCTCACCTGGCAATGAGCAGTTCTTC.

This clone came up a few times. The CDR3 sequence is CASSFGRGALYEQYV. In nucleotides, the CDR3 is TGTGCCAGCAGCTTTGGAAGGGGTGCTCTCTACGAGCAGTACGTC. This chain connects TRBV6-5 to TRBJ2-7, with D perhaps matching TRBD1 (5 bases). CDR1 and CDR2 from the germline V gene are MNHEY and SVGAGI. There are 15 residues in the CDR3. V was trimmed by 6 bases and J by 3 bases, leaving 18 bases between them.

This clone occurred a few times. The chain's CDR3 is CASSYSGKTDEQFF. In DNA, the CDR3 is TGTGCCAGCAGTTACTCGGGCAAGACGGATGAGCAGTTCTTC. The chain recombines TRBV6-6 with TRBJ2-1; D is uncertain. This CDR3 is 14 amino acids long. V lost 0 bases to trimming and J lost 8 bases, with 11 bases between them. The germline gives CDR1 MNHNY, CDR2 SVGAGI (reference sequence).

The chain is built from TRBV10-3 and TRBJ1-2, with TRBD1 matching 7 bases. V trimming: 6 bases; J trimming: 4 bases; junction bases outside the gene matches: 5. Germline V gene lookup returns CDR1 ENHRY and CDR2 SYGVKD. The CDR3 covers 13 residues. In nucleotides, the CDR3 is TGTGCCATCAGCCCGGGACAGAGCTATGGCTACACCTTC. Translation gives CAISPGQSYGYTF.

The chain carries TRBV25-1 and TRBJ2-2; no reliable D call. In germline, CDR1 is MGHDK, CDR2 SYGVNS. V lost 0 bases, J lost 4 bases, and 3 bases lay in between. The CDR3 totals 13 residues. The CDR3 loop reads CASSEYPTGELFF. CDR3 coding DNA: TGTGCCAGCAGTGAATATCCCACCGGGGAGCTGTTTTTT.

This clone has just a few counts. Because the CDR3 is missing its conserved closing phenylalanine or tryptophan, this is likely a read error. The DNA is omitted, as the CDR3 cannot be located on it reliably, and the CDR3 follows TCRdb's listing. The chain links TRBV29-1 to TRBJ1-2. The CDR3 numbers 12 amino acids, ends counted. Germline V gives CDR1 SQVTM, CDR2 ANQGSEA. Here the CDR3 reads CSVEDPPNLHLA.

This clone was recorded a few times. The chain joins TRBV4-3 to TRBJ2-1; 10 nucleotides agree with TRBD2. Trimming removed 0 bases from V and 7 bases from J; junction bases left unmatched: 3. This CDR3 is 15 amino acids long. Germline V gives CDR1 LGHNA, CDR2 YSLEER. The DNA for the CDR3 is TGCGCCAGCAGCCAAGATCTAGCGGGGGAGAATGAGCAGTTCTTC. Its translation: CASSQDLAGENEQFF.

V is TRBV6-6 and J is TRBJ2-3; 7 bases align to TRBD2. Germline loops: CDR1 MNHNY, CDR2 SVGAGI (reference sequence). The CDR3 is 13 amino acids. V trimming: 7 bases; J trimming: 3 bases; junction bases outside the gene matches: 4. In DNA form, the CDR3 reads TGTGCCAGCAAGGGGAGGGGAACAGATACGCAGTATTTT. As protein: CASKGRGTDTQYF.

The CDR3 DNA sequence: TGTGCCAGCAGACGGGACGCTAACTACGAGCAGTACTTC. Translating gives CASRRDANYEQYF. This chain uses TRBV6-1 with TRBJ2-7; perhaps D is TRBD1 or TRBD2 (5 bases each). CDR1 is MNHNS and CDR2 is SASEGT in the germline V gene. The length of the CDR3 is 13 residues. Trimming stripped 6 bases from V and 3 bases from J, with 12 bases between.

This clone turned up a few times. The chain is built from TRBV7-2 and TRBJ2-7; the D is unclear. Trimming removed 5 bases from V and 0 bases from J, with 8 bases in between. This CDR3 is built from 13 residues. Germline V gene data show CDR1 as SGHTA and CDR2 as FQGNSA. The CDR3 reads CASSTFTSYEQYF. CDR3 DNA sequence: TGTGCCAGCAGCACTTTCACCTCCTACGAGCAGTACTTC.

The rearrangement joins TRBV18 to TRBJ1-2; D is perhaps TRBD1 (5 bases). V was clipped by 3 bases and J by 2 bases, with 7 bases between them. The CDR3 extends over 13 amino acids. Germline V lookup: CDR1 KGHSH, CDR2 LQKENI. The CDR3 sequence is CASSPDKNYGYTF. The CDR3 DNA is TGTGCCAGCTCACCGGACAAGAACTATGGCTACACCTTC.

J is TRBJ2-1 and V is TRBV30; D possibly corresponds to TRBD1 (5 bases). Trimming cost V 2 bases and J 0 bases, with 11 bases left between them. Germline CDR1 and CDR2: GTSNPN and SVGIG (reference sequence). The CDR3 consists of 15 residues. CDR3 region: CAWSLTASSYNEQFF. In DNA form, the CDR3 reads TGTGCCTGGAGTTTGACAGCCAGCTCCTACAATGAGCAGTTCTTC.

The V and J genes are TRBV29-1 and TRBJ2-7, with 7 bases lining up with TRBD2. Trimming cost V 6 bases and J 3 bases; bases outside gene matches: 11. CDR1 and CDR2 from the germline V gene are SQVTM and ANQGSEA. The CDR3 extends over 14 amino acids. This CDR3 is CSVAIVRGDYEQYF. The CDR3 coding sequence is TGCAGCGTGGCCATCGTACGGGGGGACTACGAGCAGTACTTC.

The chain links TRBV5-4 to TRBJ2-4; D not resolved. Germline values: CDR1 SGHNT, CDR2 YYREEE (reference sequence). This CDR3 contains 16 residues. Trimming took 0 bases from V and 0 from J, leaving 10 bases between them. The CDR3 protein is CASSLDTTGAKNIQYF. DNA for the CDR3: TGTGCCAGCAGCTTGGATACTACGGGAGCCAAAAACATTCAGTACTTC.